This T cell receptor beta chain was identified during a study of blood T cell repertoires in COVID-19 (dated by TCRdb to the early 2020s). For context, the study as a whole: The collaborator samples originated in the United States, Italy and Spain and spanned the acute and convalescent phases of COVID-19. The material from the prospective study consisted of cDNA or gDNA derived from T cells, B-cell-depleted T cells, or PBMCs. Deeply sampled blood TCRbeta repertoires from subjects exposed to, actively infected with, or recovered from COVID-19 were included in the dataset. The repertoires were released in a freely available public database meant as a resource for research on the immune response to SARS-CoV-2. Samples came from the ongoing ImmuneRACE study (first 160 participants) plus 1,254 subjects from 6 global collaborators. The sample metadata nearly always contained a de-identified subject ID, COVID-19 status, age in years and sex. Where HLA class I and class II types were available, the types were taken from metadata supplied by the sample provider, not from assay-based typing.

The immunoSEQ Assay, a bias-controlled multiplex PCR, was used to amplify TCRbeta CDR3 regions from genomic DNA. Concerning the study's data processing: The number of nucleated cells in each sample was estimated from the amplification of reference gene primers within the assay. To quantify the absolute abundance of each unique TCRbeta CDR3 rearrangement, sequence reads were collapsed and filtered. For each sample, productive Simpson clonality was calculated as the square root of Simpson's diversity index across productive rearrangements. Drawn from immuneACCESS, this table holds only the in-frame rearrangements with V and J called that TCRdb kept. Clones are partly lost; checked studies trace under half to an unresolved V gene and leave the rest unexplained. The DNA gave D and trimming, while V, J and clone size come from that table. The sample contains a few hundred thousand clones, around 91% of them found a single time. Over 0.95% of the sample lies in the top ten.

In the case of this clone: No antigen is known for it. Per-base quality was not reported, and no clone a single base away is much larger than it.

In the prospective study, participants were roughly 18 to 95 years old, resided in 24 geographic areas of the United States, and were enrolled through a virtual design. In the prospective study, participants were assigned to cohorts based on the clinical history participants reported in a screening survey and a study questionnaire. For ImmuneRACE Cohort 3, a participant was defined as recovered based on two consecutive negative NP/OP PCR tests, clearance by a healthcare professional, or resolution of symptoms. In the prospective study, whole blood, serum and a nasopharyngeal or oropharyngeal swab were collected from each participant by mobile phlebotomists. Participants in the prospective study had the option to provide additional blood draws and questionnaires over a roughly two-month period. Blood samples from the prospective study were shipped frozen or at room temperature prior to DNA extraction.

Reading from cysteine to phenylalanine, the CDR3 counts 14 amino acids. Of the read, only the CDR3 DNA is kept; its 42 bases are in frame from base 1. Trimming accounts for 7 bases at V and 6 bases at J, while the number of junction bases matched to no gene is 7. Based on the germline V gene (reference sequence), the CDR1 and CDR2 sequences are LNHDA and SQIVND. What the work shows at the level of the full study, not this receptor alone: The quantity of clinical and demographic metadata differed by source and by participant and was supplied without curation.

Sample: PBMCs or T cells enriched from blood (not recorded which). The sequence links TRBV19 to TRBJ2-3, and TRBD2 aligns with 10 junction nucleotides. The clonotype was recovered from a man in his late teens or twenties who had recovered from COVID-19. The DNA sequence is TGTGCCAGTACCACACTAGCGGGACAGGATACGCAGTATTTT. This translates into CASTTLAGQDTQYF.